The rows below give T cell receptor beta chains drawn from one sample of a study of shared clonotypes between healthy human individuals. Data came from immunoSEQ multiplex PCR; TCRdb stores just in-frame clones and leaves some out. This table has over 2,000,000 clones, over 85% appearing once. Sequenced material: naive CD8+ T cells from PBMCs. The receptors derive from a man aged 18 to 30 in good health. Some clones in this sample may be carry-over from other donors' samples. CDR3s include the opening cysteine and the closing phenylalanine or tryptophan. Fields, in order: CDR3 protein, CDR3 DNA, J gene, clone size, D gene, V gene. A D gene is named only where the DNA matches it firmly. Only some rows state a clone size, as once, few, many or a class for expanded clones.

CDR3 protein: CASSLSVRDGQPQHF
CDR3 DNA: TGTGCCAGCAGTTTATCAGTGAGGGACGGTCAGCCCCAGCATTTT
J gene: TRBJ1-5
clone size: NA
D gene: NA
V gene: TRBV27

CDR3 protein: CASSGLKLGSSYNEQFF
CDR3 DNA: TGTGCCAGCAGTGGACTCAAACTGGGGAGCTCCTACAATGAGCAGTTCTTC
J gene: TRBJ2-1
clone size: NA
D gene: NA
V gene: TRBV6-1

CDR3 protein: CASSLSWTGDEQYF
CDR3 DNA: TGTGCCAGCAGTTTATCCTGGACAGGGGACGAGCAGTACTTC
J gene: TRBJ2-7
clone size: NA
D gene: TRBD1
V gene: TRBV27

CDR3 protein: CASSLSGSSYEQYF
CDR3 DNA: TGTGCCAGCAGCTTGAGCGGGTCAAGCTACGAGCAGTACTTC
J gene: TRBJ2-7
clone size: NA
D gene: NA
V gene: TRBV5-6

CDR3 protein: CASRSVGGNTEAFF
CDR3 DNA: TGTGCCAGCAGATCTGTAGGGGGGAACACTGAAGCTTTCTTT
J gene: TRBJ1-1
clone size: few
D gene: NA
V gene: TRBV27

CDR3 protein: CASIQGTSGLLYF
CDR3 DNA: TGTGCCAGCATCCAAGGGACTAGCGGCCTACTGTACTTC
J gene: TRBJ2-7
clone size: NA
D gene: TRBD2
V gene: TRBV7-9

CDR3 protein: CASSPSSGTHHYEQYF
CDR3 DNA: TGTGCCAGCAGTCCCAGCTCCGGGACCCACCACTACGAGCAGTACTTC
J gene: TRBJ2-7
clone size: NA
D gene: NA
V gene: TRBV27

CDR3 protein: CASSLSRVHEQYF
CDR3 DNA: TGTGCCAGCAGTTTATCGCGGGTGCACGAGCAGTACTTC
J gene: TRBJ2-7
clone size: NA
D gene: NA
V gene: TRBV27

CDR3 protein: CASSLEGQGNQPQHF
CDR3 DNA: TGCGCCAGCAGCTTGGAGGGACAGGGCAATCAGCCCCAGCATTTT
J gene: TRBJ1-5
clone size: once
D gene: TRBD1
V gene: TRBV5-1

CDR3 protein: CASSIRASGQETQYF
CDR3 DNA: TGTGCCAGTAGTATAAGGGCTAGCGGGCAAGAGACCCAGTACTTC
J gene: TRBJ2-5
clone size: NA
D gene: TRBD2
V gene: TRBV19

CDR3 protein: CASSAGDLNIQYF
CDR3 DNA: TGTGCCAGCAGTGCTGGGGACCTAAACATTCAGTACTTC
J gene: TRBJ2-4
clone size: NA
D gene: NA
V gene: TRBV2

CDR3 protein: CASSQIYAETQYF
CDR3 DNA: TGTGCCAGCAGCCAGATATACGCGGAGACCCAGTACTTC
J gene: TRBJ2-5
clone size: NA
D gene: NA
V gene: TRBV6-5

CDR3 protein: CASSDPGGGWTYEQYF
CDR3 DNA: TGTGCCAGCAGTGACCCCGGAGGAGGGTGGACCTACGAGCAGTACTTC
J gene: TRBJ2-7
clone size: NA
D gene: NA
V gene: TRBV6-1

CDR3 protein: CASSHRGPSGNTIYF
CDR3 DNA: TGTGCCAGTAGCCACAGGGGGCCTAGTGGAAACACCATATATTTT
J gene: TRBJ1-3
clone size: once
D gene: TRBD1
V gene: TRBV19

CDR3 protein: CASSLGAQGLIYEQYF
CDR3 DNA: TGTGCCAGCAGCTTAGGGGCGCAGGGGTTAATCTACGAGCAGTACTTC
J gene: TRBJ2-7
clone size: NA
D gene: NA
V gene: TRBV11-2

CDR3 protein: CASSQDRQGSTIAYGYTF
CDR3 DNA: TGCGCCAGCAGCCAAGATCGACAGGGCAGTACGATAGCCTATGGCTACACCTTC
J gene: TRBJ1-2
clone size: NA
D gene: TRBD1
V gene: TRBV4-1

CDR3 protein: CASSLETGNYGYTF
CDR3 DNA: TGTGCCAGCAGCTTAGAGACCGGAAACTATGGCTACACCTTC
J gene: TRBJ1-2
clone size: NA
D gene: NA
V gene: TRBV7-6

CDR3 protein: CASSLLASGKDTQYF
CDR3 DNA: TGTGCCAGCAGCCTACTAGCTAGTGGAAAAGATACGCAGTATTTT
J gene: TRBJ2-3
clone size: NA
D gene: NA
V gene: TRBV14

CDR3 protein: CASSSQGEQFF
CDR3 DNA: TGTGCCAGCAGTTCCCAGGGCGAGCAGTTCTTC
J gene: TRBJ2-1
clone size: NA
D gene: NA
V gene: TRBV28

CDR3 protein: CASSPHNGDRAYEQYF
CDR3 DNA: TGTGCCAGCAGCCCCCACAACGGGGACAGGGCCTACGAGCAGTACTTC
J gene: TRBJ2-7
clone size: NA
D gene: NA
V gene: TRBV21-1

CDR3 protein: CASSFGGSDEQYF
CDR3 DNA: TGTGCCAGCAGTTTCGGCGGAAGCGACGAGCAGTACTTC
J gene: TRBJ2-7
clone size: NA
D gene: NA
V gene: TRBV28

CDR3 protein: CASSQGVTGDGYTF
CDR3 DNA: TGTGCCAGCAGCCAAGGCGTTACAGGGGATGGCTACACCTTC
J gene: TRBJ1-2
clone size: NA
D gene: TRBD1
V gene: TRBV4-2

CDR3 protein: CASSPYRANEKLFF
CDR3 DNA: TGCGCCAGCAGCCCTTACAGGGCTAATGAAAAACTGTTTTTT
J gene: TRBJ1-4
clone size: once
D gene: NA
V gene: TRBV5-1

CDR3 protein: CASSAVGSGGYNEQFF
CDR3 DNA: TGTGCCAGCAGCGCAGTCGGGTCGGGAGGCTACAATGAGCAGTTCTTC
J gene: TRBJ2-1
clone size: NA
D gene: TRBD2
V gene: TRBV9

CDR3 protein: CASSYGRLGGYNEQFF
CDR3 DNA: TGTGCCAGCAGCTACGGTCGTTTGGGCGGGTACAATGAGCAGTTCTTC
J gene: TRBJ2-1
clone size: NA
D gene: NA
V gene: TRBV7-8

CDR3 protein: CASSPTDNTYEQYF
CDR3 DNA: TGTGCCAGCAGCCCTACGGACAACACCTACGAGCAGTACTTC
J gene: TRBJ2-7
clone size: NA
D gene: NA
V gene: TRBV7-9

CDR3 protein: CASSPRDRGNSGELFF
CDR3 DNA: TGTGCCAGCAGTCCCCGGGACAGGGGAAACTCCGGGGAGCTGTTTTTT
J gene: TRBJ2-2
clone size: NA
D gene: TRBD1
V gene: TRBV2

CDR3 protein: CASSLAGANEQFF
CDR3 DNA: TGTGCCAGCAGCTTAGCAGGGGCGAATGAGCAGTTCTTC
J gene: TRBJ2-1
clone size: NA
D gene: NA
V gene: TRBV7-8

CDR3 protein: CASSERGTSTDTQYF
CDR3 DNA: TGTGCCAGCAGCGAGAGGGGGACTAGCACAGATACGCAGTATTTT
J gene: TRBJ2-3
clone size: once
D gene: NA
V gene: TRBV9

CDR3 protein: CASSVVGSEETQYF
CDR3 DNA: TGTGCCAGCAGCGTAGTAGGGTCAGAAGAGACCCAGTACTTC
J gene: TRBJ2-5
clone size: NA
D gene: NA
V gene: TRBV9

CDR3 protein: CASSSEYRTSSTYNEQFF
CDR3 DNA: TGTGCCAGCAGCTCTGAATATCGGACTAGCAGCACCTACAATGAGCAGTTCTTC
J gene: TRBJ2-1
clone size: NA
D gene: TRBD2
V gene: TRBV7-6

CDR3 protein: CASSPRTRYNEQFF
CDR3 DNA: TGTGCCAGCAGCCCCCGGACTAGGTACAATGAGCAGTTCTTC
J gene: TRBJ2-1
clone size: few
D gene: TRBD2
V gene: TRBV13

CDR3 protein: CASSHVNRGLMAEAFF
CDR3 DNA: TGCGCCAGCAGCCACGTAAACAGGGGGCTTATGGCTGAAGCTTTCTTT
J gene: TRBJ1-1
clone size: NA
D gene: TRBD1
V gene: TRBV4-1

CDR3 protein: CASSLAGWGDTQYF
CDR3 DNA: TGTGCCAGCAGTCTAGCGGGATGGGGAGATACGCAGTATTTT
J gene: TRBJ2-3
clone size: NA
D gene: TRBD2
V gene: TRBV28

CDR3 protein: CASSQDRAGTGELFF
CDR3 DNA: TGCGCCAGCAGCCAAGATCGGGCAGGTACCGGGGAGCTGTTTTTT
J gene: TRBJ2-2
clone size: NA
D gene: NA
V gene: TRBV4-3

CDR3 protein: CASSVRGLDTGELFF
CDR3 DNA: TGTGCCAGCAGCGTCAGGGGGCTGGACACCGGGGAGCTGTTTTTT
J gene: TRBJ2-2
clone size: NA
D gene: TRBD1
V gene: TRBV9

CDR3 protein: CASGLGVVTEAFF
CDR3 DNA: TGTGCTAGTGGACTAGGGGTGGTCACTGAAGCTTTCTTT
J gene: TRBJ1-1
clone size: few
D gene: NA
V gene: TRBV12-5